This TCR beta chain originates from a study of shared clonotypes between healthy human individuals. The CDR3 covers 14 residues. In germline, CDR1 is SGHRS, CDR2 YFSETQ. V lost 2 bases and J 4 bases, leaving 12 bases between the germline ends. Sequencing was performed with immunoSEQ multiplex PCR; in TCRdb, only in-frame clones are kept and a portion is missing. The table has millions of clones, 90% to 95% seen once. The TCR sequence derives from a man between 18 and 29 years old in good health. The chain combines TRBV5-1 with TRBJ1-1; tentatively, D is TRBD1 (5 bases). Sequencing used naive CD4+ T cells sorted from blood. Subset specified: CD45RA+ positively selected. CDR3 region: CASSLQVGITEAFF. CDR3 coding DNA: TGCGCCAGCAGCTTACAGGTCGGCATCACTGAAGCTTTCTTT.